These 5 T cell receptor beta chains came from one sample sequenced in a study of blood T cell repertoires in COVID-19. Profiling relied on immunoSEQ multiplex PCR, and the TCRdb table lists in-frame clones only, not all of them. The table lists over 100,000 clones, roughly 91% of them singletons, with approximately 4.3% in the top ten. The sequenced sample consisted of peripheral blood. The receptor source for this set is a man in his 60s with COVID-19, enrolled during active disease.

The chain carries TRBV24-1 and TRBJ2-7, with 7 nucleotides matching TRBD1. The CDR3 loop spans 16 amino acids. V shed 3 bases, J shed 2 bases, and the junction held 9 bases outside the gene matches. From germline, CDR1 is KGHDR and CDR2 SFDVKD. The CDR3 DNA follows: TGTGCCACCAGTGATGGGGACAGCCGAAATACCTACGAGCAGTACTTC. Translation gives CATSDGDSRNTYEQYF.

The chain couples TRBV25-1 to TRBJ1-2; D is unresolved. Germline V lookup: CDR1 MGHDK, CDR2 SYGVNS. The CDR3 covers 12 residues. Trimming shortened V by 4 bases and J by 6 bases, and 9 bases separated the two germline ends. The CDR3 DNA is TGTGCCAGCAGTGCCGGTCGTGATGGCTACACCTTC. It encodes CASSAGRDGYTF.

The rearrangement joins TRBV4-3 to TRBJ2-6; D not resolved. CDR3 size: 15 residues. Germline loops: CDR1 LGHNA, CDR2 YSLEER. Trimming removed 4 bases at V and 0 bases at J, with 7 bases between. The CDR3 sequence: CASSRVSSGANVLTF. CDR3 nucleotide sequence: TGCGCCAGCAGCCGTGTCAGCTCTGGGGCCAACGTCCTGACTTTC.

The chain couples TRBV19 to TRBJ1-2; TRBD1 matches 9 bases. J lost 2 bases, V lost 5 bases, and 6 bases had no gene match. CDR3 size: 15 residues. CDR1 and CDR2 (germline): LNHDA, SQIVND (reference sequence). The CDR3: CASSPRTGANYGYTF. The DNA of the CDR3 is TGTGCCAGTAGTCCCAGGACAGGGGCCAACTATGGCTACACCTTC.

The chain is built from TRBV2 and TRBJ1-5; no firm D call. The V gene lost 6 bases and the J gene lost 3 bases, with 9 bases spanning the gap. The CDR3 is 13 residues long. CDR1 and CDR2 (germline): SNHLY, FYNNEI. The CDR3 DNA is TGTGCCAGCAGGAACACCCACAATCAGCCCCAGCATTTT. Translated, it gives CASRNTHNQPQHF.